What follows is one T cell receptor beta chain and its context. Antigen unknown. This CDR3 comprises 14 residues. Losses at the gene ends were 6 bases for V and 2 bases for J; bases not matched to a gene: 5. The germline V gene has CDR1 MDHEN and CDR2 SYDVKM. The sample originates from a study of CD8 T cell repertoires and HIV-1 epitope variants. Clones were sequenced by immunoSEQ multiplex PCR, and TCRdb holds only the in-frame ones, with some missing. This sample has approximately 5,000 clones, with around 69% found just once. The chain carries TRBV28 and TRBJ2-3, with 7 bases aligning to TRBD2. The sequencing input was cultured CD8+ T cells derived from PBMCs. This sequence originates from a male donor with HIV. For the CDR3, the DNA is TGTGCCAGCAGACGGGACTACGACACAGATACGCAGTATTTT. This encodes CASRRDYDTDTQYF.